This TCR beta chain was documented in a study of CD8 T cells in ankylosing spondylitis. Regarding the study as a whole: What appeared characteristic of ankylosing spondylitis blood was a TCR beta motif of under 10 highly homologous variants. It was reported that disease-linked clones were significantly enriched in matched ankylosing spondylitis synovial fluid.

Germline V CDR1 and CDR2: MNHEY, SMNVEV (reference sequence). This CDR3 is 15 amino acids long. V was clipped by 8 bases and J by 0 bases, with 17 bases between them. As regards this clonotype: Its antigen is still unknown.

TCRdb fed the 5' RACE reads into MiXCR, producing one record per CDR3 protein. The data contain about 320,000 distinct CDR3 sequences, roughly 12% of them seen just once; the ten biggest clones take up around 10%. Sequencing was done on a sample of blood, either unsorted or a sorted T cell fraction (not recorded which). The sequence derives from a female donor with ankylosing spondylitis or in good health (not recorded which). The chain recombines TRBV27 with TRBJ2-7; D is perhaps TRBD1 or TRBD2 (5 bases each). The CDR3 region is CASGSKGRLSYEQYF. CDR3 coding DNA: TGTGCCAGCGGCAGCAAGGGACGCCTCTCCTACGAGCAGTACTTC.